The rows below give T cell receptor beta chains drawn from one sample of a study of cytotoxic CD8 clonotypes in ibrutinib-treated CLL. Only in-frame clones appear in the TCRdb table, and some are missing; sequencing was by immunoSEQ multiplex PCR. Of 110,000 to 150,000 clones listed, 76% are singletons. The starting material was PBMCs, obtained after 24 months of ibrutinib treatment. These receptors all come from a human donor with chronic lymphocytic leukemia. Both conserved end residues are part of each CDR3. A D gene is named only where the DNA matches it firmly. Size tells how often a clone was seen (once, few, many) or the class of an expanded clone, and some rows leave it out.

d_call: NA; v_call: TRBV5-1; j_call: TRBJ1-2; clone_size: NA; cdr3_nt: TGCGCCAGCAGCCGAGACGGGAACTATGGCTACACCTTC; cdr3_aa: CASSRDGNYGYTF
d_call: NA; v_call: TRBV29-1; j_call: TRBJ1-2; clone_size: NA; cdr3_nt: TGCAGCGTTAAGGACGCGGACTATGGCTACACCTTC; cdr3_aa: CSVKDADYGYTF
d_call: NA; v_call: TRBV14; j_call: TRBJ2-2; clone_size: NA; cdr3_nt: TGTGCCAGCAGCCCGGAGTACACCGGGGAGCTGTTTTTT; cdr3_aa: CASSPEYTGELFF
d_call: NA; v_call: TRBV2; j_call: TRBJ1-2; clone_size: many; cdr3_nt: TGTGCCAGCAGGACGGAATATGGCTACACCTTC; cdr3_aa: CASRTEYGYTF
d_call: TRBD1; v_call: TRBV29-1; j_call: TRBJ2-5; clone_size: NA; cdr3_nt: TGCAGCGTGACTACAGGGGTCGAGACCCAGTACTTC; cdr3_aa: CSVTTGVETQYF
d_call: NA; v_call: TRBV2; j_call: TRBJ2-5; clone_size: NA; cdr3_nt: TGTGCCAGCAGTGAGTTGGGAGAGACCCAGTACTTC; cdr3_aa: CASSELGETQYF
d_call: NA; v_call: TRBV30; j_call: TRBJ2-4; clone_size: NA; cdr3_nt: TGTGCCTGGAGCCCTACTTCGGCCAAAAACATTCAGTACTTC; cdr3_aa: CAWSPTSAKNIQYF
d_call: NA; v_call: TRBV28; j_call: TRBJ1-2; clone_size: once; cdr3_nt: TGTGCCACCACCGCTTATGGGAAAGGGGACTATGGCTACACCTTC; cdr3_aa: CATTAYGKGDYGYTF
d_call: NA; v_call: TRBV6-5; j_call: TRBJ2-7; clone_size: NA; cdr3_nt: TGTGCCAGCAGTTACCTTAGGGAGCAGTACTTC; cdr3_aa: CASSYLREQYF
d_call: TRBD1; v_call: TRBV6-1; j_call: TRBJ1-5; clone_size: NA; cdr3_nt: TGTGCCAGCAGTGCGGACAGGGTGATTCGGAATCAGCCCCAGCATTTT; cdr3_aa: CASSADRVIRNQPQHF
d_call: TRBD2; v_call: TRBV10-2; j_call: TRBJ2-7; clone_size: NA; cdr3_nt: TGCGCCAGCAAAATAGCGGGAGGATACGAGCAGTACTTC; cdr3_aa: CASKIAGGYEQYF
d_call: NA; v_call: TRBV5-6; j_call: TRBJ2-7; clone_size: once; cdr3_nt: TGTGCCAGCAGCTTGCGGAGTGGGAAGCAGTACTTC; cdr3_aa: CASSLRSGKQYF
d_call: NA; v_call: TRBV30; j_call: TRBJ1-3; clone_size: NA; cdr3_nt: TGTGCCTGGAGTGTAAGGGCCCCCAAGAGCGGAAACACCATATATTTT; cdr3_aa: CAWSVRAPKSGNTIYF
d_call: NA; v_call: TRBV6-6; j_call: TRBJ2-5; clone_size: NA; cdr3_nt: TGTGCCAGCACCTGGGGGGAGACCCAGTACTTC; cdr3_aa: CASTWGETQYF
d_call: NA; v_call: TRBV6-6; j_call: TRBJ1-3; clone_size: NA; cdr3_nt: TGTGCCAGCAGGAGTCCTTTCTCTGGAAACACCATATATTTT; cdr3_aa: CASRSPFSGNTIYF
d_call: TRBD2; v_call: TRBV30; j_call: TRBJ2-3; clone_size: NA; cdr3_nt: TGTGCCTGGAACGACTACGGGGGGGGTACGCAGTATTTT; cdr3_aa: CAWNDYGGGTQYF
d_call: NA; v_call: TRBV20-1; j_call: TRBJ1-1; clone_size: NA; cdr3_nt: TGCAGTGCTCGCAGGGGTTCGGAAGCTTTCTTT; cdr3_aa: CSARRGSEAFF
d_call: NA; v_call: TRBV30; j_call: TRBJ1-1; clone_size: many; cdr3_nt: TGTGCCTGGAACAGAATTCAGGGCAACACTGAAGCTTTCTTT; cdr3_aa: CAWNRIQGNTEAFF
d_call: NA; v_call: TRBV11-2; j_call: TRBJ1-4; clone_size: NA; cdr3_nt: TGTGCCAGCAGCTTGGGGCAGTTTGAAAAACTGTTTTTT; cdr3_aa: CASSLGQFEKLFF
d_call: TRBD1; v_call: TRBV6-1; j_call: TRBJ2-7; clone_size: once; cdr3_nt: TGTGCCAGCAGCCAGGGGGATCCCATCTCCTACGAGCAGTACTTC; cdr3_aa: CASSQGDPISYEQYF
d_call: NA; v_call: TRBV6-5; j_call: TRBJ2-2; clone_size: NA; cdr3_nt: TGTGCCAGCAGTTATTTCGGGGAGCTGTTTTTT; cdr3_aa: CASSYFGELFF
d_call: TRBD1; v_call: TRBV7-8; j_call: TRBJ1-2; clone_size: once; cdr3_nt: TGTGCCAGCAGCTCCCCCCGGGACAGGGGGCTCCCGGACTATGGCTACACCTTC; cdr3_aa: CASSSPRDRGLPDYGYTF
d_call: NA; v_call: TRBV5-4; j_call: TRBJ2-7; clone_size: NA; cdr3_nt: TGTGCCAGCAGCTCCTCCTCGGGATCCCACTACGAGCAGTACTTC; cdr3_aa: CASSSSSGSHYEQYF
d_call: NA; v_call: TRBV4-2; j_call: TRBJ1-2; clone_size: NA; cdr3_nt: TGTGCCAGCAGCCCGAGGCCCTCCGCGGGAGATGGCTACACCTTC; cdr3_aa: CASSPRPSAGDGYTF
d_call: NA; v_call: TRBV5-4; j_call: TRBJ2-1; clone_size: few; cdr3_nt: TGTGCCAGCAGCCCCGGGGAGTGGGGTGAGCAGTTCTTC; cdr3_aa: CASSPGEWGEQFF
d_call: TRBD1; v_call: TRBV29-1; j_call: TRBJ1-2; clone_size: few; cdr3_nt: TGCAGCGTTGGACAGGGAGGAACCTACACCTTC; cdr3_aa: CSVGQGGTYTF
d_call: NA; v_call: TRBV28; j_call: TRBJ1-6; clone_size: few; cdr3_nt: TGTGCCAGCACCCCGGCCCTCGTCAATTCACCCCTCCACTTT; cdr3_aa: CASTPALVNSPLHF
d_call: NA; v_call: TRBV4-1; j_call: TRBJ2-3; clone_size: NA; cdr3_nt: TGCGCCAGCAGCCAAGAGCTAGCCGCTACGCAGTATTTT; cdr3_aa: CASSQELAATQYF
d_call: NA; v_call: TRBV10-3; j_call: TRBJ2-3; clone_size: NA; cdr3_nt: TGTGCCATCACCCCGGGCAACCCAGATACGCAGTATTTT; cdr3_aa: CAITPGNPDTQYF
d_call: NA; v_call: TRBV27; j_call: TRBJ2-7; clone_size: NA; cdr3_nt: TGTGCCAGCAGTCTGGCAGGGCCATCCTACGAGCAGTACTTC; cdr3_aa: CASSLAGPSYEQYF
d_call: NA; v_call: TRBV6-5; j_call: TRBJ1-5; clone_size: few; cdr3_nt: TGTGCCAGCAGTTACGGGGGGGAGGGTCAGCCCCAGCATTTT; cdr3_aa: CASSYGGEGQPQHF
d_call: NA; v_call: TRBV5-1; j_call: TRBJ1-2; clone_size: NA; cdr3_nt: TGCGCCAGCAGCCCCGAACGAGGACCCAATGGCTACACCTTC; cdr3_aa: CASSPERGPNGYTF
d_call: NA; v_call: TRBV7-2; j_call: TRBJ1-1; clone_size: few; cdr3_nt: TGTGCCAGCAGCTTAGTGGTGGGGGACACTGAAGCTTTCTTT; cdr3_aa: CASSLVVGDTEAFF
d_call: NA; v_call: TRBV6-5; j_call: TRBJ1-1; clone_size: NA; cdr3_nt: TGTGCCAGCAGTCCCCAGGGTTTAGGGGGTACTGAAGCTTTCTTT; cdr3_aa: CASSPQGLGGTEAFF
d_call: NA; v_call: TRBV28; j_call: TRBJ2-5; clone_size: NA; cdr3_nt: TGTGCCAGCGGCCCCGCGGCGGGGGAGACCCAGTACTTC; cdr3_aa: CASGPAAGETQYF
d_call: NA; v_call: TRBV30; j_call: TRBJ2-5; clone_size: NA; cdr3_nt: TGTGCCTGGAGTGTAGCGGCCGCCCGAGGGTCCCAGTACTTC; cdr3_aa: CAWSVAAARGSQYF
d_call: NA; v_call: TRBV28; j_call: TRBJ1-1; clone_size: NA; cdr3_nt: TGTGCCAGCAGCCCCGGACAGCCCACTGAAGCTTTCTTT; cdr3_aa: CASSPGQPTEAFF
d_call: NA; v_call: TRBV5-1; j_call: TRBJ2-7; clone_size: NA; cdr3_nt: TGCGCCAGCAGCTTGGGGGACCAGCGGGAGCAGTACTTC; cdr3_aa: CASSLGDQREQYF
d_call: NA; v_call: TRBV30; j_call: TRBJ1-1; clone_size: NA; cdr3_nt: TGTGCCTGGGGAGGGAACACTGAAGCTTTCTTT; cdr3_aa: CAWGGNTEAFF
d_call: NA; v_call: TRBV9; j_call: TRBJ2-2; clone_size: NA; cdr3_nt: TGTGCCAGCAGCGTAGGGTTGGCGAACACCGGGGAGCTGTTTTTT; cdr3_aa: CASSVGLANTGELFF
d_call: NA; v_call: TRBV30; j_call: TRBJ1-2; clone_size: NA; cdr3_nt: TGTGCCTGGACAGGGAACTATGGCTACACCTTC; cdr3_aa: CAWTGNYGYTF
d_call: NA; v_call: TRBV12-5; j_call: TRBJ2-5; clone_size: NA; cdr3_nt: TGTGCTAGTGGTTTTGGCACCCGACGGGAGAACAAGAGAGCCCAGTACTTC; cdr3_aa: CASGFGTRRENKRAQYF
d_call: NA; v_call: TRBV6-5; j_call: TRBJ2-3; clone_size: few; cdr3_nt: TGTGCCAGCAGTTACTCGTCAGATACGCAGTATTTT; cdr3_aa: CASSYSSDTQYF
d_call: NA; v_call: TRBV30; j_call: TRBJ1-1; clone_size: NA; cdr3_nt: TGTGCCTGGACTTTCCCCGCCCGGGGCACTGAAGCTTTCTTT; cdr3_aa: CAWTFPARGTEAFF
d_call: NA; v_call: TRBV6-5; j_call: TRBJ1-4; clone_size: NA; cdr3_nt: TGTGCCAGCAGCGGCCGGGGGGCAACTAATGAAAAACTGTTTTTT; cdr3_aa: CASSGRGATNEKLFF
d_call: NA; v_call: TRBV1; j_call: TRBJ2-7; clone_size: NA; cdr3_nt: TGCACCAGCAGCCACAGACCGGGACTGGGGACCGAGGAGCAGTACTTC; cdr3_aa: CTSSHRPGLGTEEQYF
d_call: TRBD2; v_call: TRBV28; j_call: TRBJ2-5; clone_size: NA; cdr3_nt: TGTGCCAGCTGGCGCCGGGAGGGGGAGACCCAGTACTTC; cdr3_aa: CASWRREGETQYF
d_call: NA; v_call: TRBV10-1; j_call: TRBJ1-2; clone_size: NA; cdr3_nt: TGCGCCAGCAGAACCGGGTCCCCTTTTCTTAACTATGGCTACACCTTC; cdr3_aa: CASRTGSPFLNYGYTF
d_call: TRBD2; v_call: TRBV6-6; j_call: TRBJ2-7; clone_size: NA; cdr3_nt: TGTGCCAGCCGGCCTCGGGGGGATTCCTACGAGCAGTACTTC; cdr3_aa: CASRPRGDSYEQYF